The rows below give T cell receptor beta chains drawn from one sample of a study of blood T cell repertoires in COVID-19. Clones were sequenced by immunoSEQ multiplex PCR, and TCRdb holds only the in-frame ones, with some missing. This repertoire shows roughly 150,000 clones, about 80% found once; its top ten account for 5.5% to 7%. The sample consisted of PBMCs or T cells enriched from blood (not recorded which). These receptors all come from a woman aged 45 to 65 who had recovered from COVID-19. Both conserved end residues are part of each CDR3. Each record gives: D gene, V gene, J gene, clone size, CDR3 protein, CDR3 DNA. D genes are given only for firm matches. Size tells how often a clone was seen (once, few, many) or the class of an expanded clone, and some rows leave it out.

>-|TRBV9|TRBJ1-4|-
CASSDPTTNEKLFF
TGTGCCAGCAGCGATCCTACAACTAATGAAAAACTGTTTTTT
>-|TRBV5-1|TRBJ1-6|-
CASSFGGNQSPLHF
TGCGCCAGCAGCTTCGGGGGGAATCAGTCACCCCTCCACTTT
>-|TRBV12-3/TRBV12-4|TRBJ1-1|-
CASSVRGGTEAFF
TGTGCCAGCAGCGTCCGGGGGGGCACTGAAGCTTTCTTT
>-|TRBV5-5|TRBJ1-4|-
CASTQEKLFF
TGTGCCAGCACGCAGGAAAAACTGTTTTTT
>TRBD1|TRBV5-1|TRBJ2-3|once
CASSSGQGGVTQYF
TGCGCCAGCAGCTCAGGACAGGGGGGAGTTACGCAGTATTTT
>-|TRBV5-1|TRBJ1-2|few
CASSLAGGDNYGYTF
TGCGCCAGCAGCTTGGCGGGGGGCGACAACTATGGCTACACCTTC
>-|TRBV3-1/TRBV3-2|TRBJ2-7|-
CASSPGLYEQYF
TGTGCCAGCAGCCCTGGCCTCTACGAGCAGTACTTC
>TRBD2|TRBV20-1|TRBJ2-2|-
CSASLAGGTGELFF
TGCAGTGCTAGTTTAGCGGGGGGCACCGGGGAGCTGTTTTTT
>TRBD1|TRBV12-5|TRBJ1-1|-
CASGLGDRGGGEAFF
TGTGCTAGTGGTTTGGGGGACAGGGGAGGCGGTGAAGCTTTCTTT
>TRBD1|TRBV10-1|TRBJ2-1|-
CASSWTGGPNEQFF
TGCGCCAGCAGCTGGACAGGGGGGCCTAATGAGCAGTTCTTC
>-|TRBV7-8|TRBJ2-7|-
CASSFFSREGYEQYF
TGTGCCAGCAGCTTTTTCTCCCGAGAGGGCTACGAGCAGTACTTC
>TRBD1|TRBV19|TRBJ2-1|-
CASSMGGQGYNEQFF
TGTGCCAGTAGTATGGGGGGACAGGGATACAATGAGCAGTTCTTC
>-|TRBV12-3/TRBV12-4|TRBJ2-7|-
CASSLGIYEQYF
TGTGCCAGCAGTCTCGGGATCTACGAGCAGTACTTC
>TRBD1|TRBV19|TRBJ1-2|-
CASSTRTGGNSYGYTF
TGTGCCAGTAGTACTCGGACAGGCGGAAACAGCTATGGCTACACCTTC
>TRBD2|TRBV4-2|TRBJ2-3|-
CASSPASGESTDTQYF
TGTGCCAGCAGCCCAGCTAGCGGGGAAAGCACAGATACGCAGTATTTT
>-|TRBV11-3|TRBJ1-1|-
CASSLDRRSPEAFF
TGTGCCAGCAGCTTAGATCGACGGAGCCCTGAAGCTTTCTTT
>-|TRBV6-5|TRBJ1-2|once
CASSLSELYGYTF
TGTGCCAGCAGCCTCAGCGAGCTCTATGGCTACACCTTC
>TRBD1|TRBV5-1|TRBJ1-1|-
CASSLGDRHTEVFF
TGCGCCAGCAGCTTGGGGGACAGACACACTGAAGTTTTCTTT
>-|TRBV27|TRBJ1-6|-
CASSLSNTINSPLHF
TGTGCCAGCAGTTTATCGAACACAATTAATTCACCCCTCCACTTT
>TRBD2|TRBV28|TRBJ2-5|once
CASKGGGLQETQYF
TGTGCCAGCAAAGGCGGGGGGCTCCAAGAGACCCAGTACTTC
>TRBD1|TRBV15|TRBJ1-2|many
CATSRTGEHGYTF
TGTGCCACCAGTAGAACAGGGGAGCATGGCTACACCTTC
>TRBD1|TRBV20-1|TRBJ2-7|-
CSARGTGGYEQYF
TGCAGTGCTCGTGGGACAGGGGGCTACGAGCAGTACTTC
>-|TRBV9|TRBJ2-7|-
CASSVGGRSYEQYF
TGTGCCAGCAGCGTAGGAGGCCGCAGCTACGAGCAGTACTTC
>TRBD2|TRBV9|TRBJ2-2|once
CASSGDQLAGGLSTGELFF
TGTGCCAGCAGCGGAGACCAACTAGCGGGGGGGCTGAGCACCGGGGAGCTGTTTTTT
>-|TRBV20-1|TRBJ1-1|-
CSWANTEAFF
TGCAGTTGGGCGAACACTGAAGCTTTCTTT
>-|TRBV7-2|TRBJ2-5|-
CASSLAPVSVTQYF
TGTGCCAGCAGCTTAGCACCGGTGTCGGTGACCCAGTACTTC
>-|TRBV6-5|TRBJ1-3|-
CASRQGRLGNTIYF
TGTGCCAGCAGACAAGGGAGGCTTGGAAACACCATATATTTT
>-|TRBV27|TRBJ2-5|few
CASSWQGMETQYF
TGTGCCAGCAGTTGGCAGGGTATGGAGACCCAGTACTTC
>TRBD1|TRBV7-8|TRBJ1-5|-
CASSLPDRGNQPQHF
TGTGCCAGCAGCTTACCAGACAGGGGTAATCAGCCCCAGCATTTT
>-|TRBV28|TRBJ1-5|few
CAIKEHRDGGLQPQHF
TGTGCCATAAAGGAACACAGGGACGGTGGTTTACAGCCCCAGCATTTT
>-|TRBV4-2|TRBJ2-3|-
CASSPQQTGSQYF
TGTGCCAGCAGCCCTCAACAAACAGGTTCCCAGTATTTT
>-|TRBV5-1|TRBJ2-1|-
CASSLGTHNEQFF
TGCGCCAGCAGCTTGGGGACACACAATGAGCAGTTCTTC
>-|TRBV10-2|TRBJ1-2|once
CASSTFNYGYTF
TGCGCCAGCAGTACATTTAACTATGGCTACACCTTC
>-|TRBV18|TRBJ1-3|few
CASSQGAGNTIYF
TGTGCCAGCTCACAAGGGGCTGGAAACACCATATATTTT
>TRBD1|TRBV19|TRBJ1-5|-
CASERQGNNQPQHF
TGTGCTTCCGAAAGACAGGGAAATAATCAGCCCCAGCATTTT
>TRBD1|TRBV27|TRBJ1-4|-
CASTRDRGREKLFF
TGTGCCAGCACCAGGGACAGGGGAAGGGAAAAACTGTTTTTT
>-|TRBV7-9|TRBJ1-2|-
CASSAGGGMSYGYTF
TGTGCCAGCAGCGCTGGGGGAGGGATGAGCTATGGCTACACCTTC
>-|TRBV6-2/TRBV6-3|TRBJ1-5|-
CASSARGNDQPQHF
TGTGCCAGCAGCGCTAGGGGGAACGATCAGCCCCAGCATTTT
>TRBD2|TRBV6-5|TRBJ2-1|-
CASTLAGDEQFF
TGTGCCAGCACACTAGCGGGGGATGAGCAGTTCTTC
>TRBD2|TRBV10-3|TRBJ2-1|-
CAISLLAGNYNEQFF
TGTGCCATCAGTCTACTAGCGGGGAACTACAATGAGCAGTTCTTC
>-|TRBV7-9|TRBJ1-2|-
CASSYPDRENGYTF
TGTGCCAGCAGCTACCCTGACAGAGAGAATGGCTACACCTTC
>TRBD1|TRBV27|TRBJ1-1|once
CASSGQGGGYTEAFF
TGTGCCAGCAGTGGACAGGGAGGGGGGTACACTGAAGCTTTCTTT
>TRBD1|TRBV19|TRBJ1-1|-
CASSLQGAAEAFF
TGTGCCAGTAGTTTACAGGGGGCCGCTGAAGCTTTCTTT
>-|TRBV20-1|TRBJ1-1|few
CSARINTEAFF
TGCAGTGCCAGGATAAACACTGAAGCTTTCTTT
>-|TRBV19|TRBJ1-5|-
CASSIRTDLNQPQHF
TGTGCCAGTAGTATAAGGACTGACCTCAATCAGCCCCAGCATTTT
>TRBD1|TRBV2|TRBJ1-2|few
CASLRDSNYGYTF
TGTGCCAGCCTCCGGGACAGCAACTATGGCTACACCTTC
>-|TRBV5-1|TRBJ2-3|-
CASSLSTDTQYF
TGCGCCAGCAGCCTTAGCACAGATACGCAGTATTTT
>TRBD1|TRBV7-2|TRBJ1-5|-
CASSFRQGNQPQHF
TGTGCCAGCAGCTTCCGACAGGGGAATCAGCCCCAGCATTTT
>-|TRBV11-2|TRBJ1-1|once
CASSLETGSEAFF
TGTGCCAGCAGCTTAGAAACAGGGTCTGAAGCTTTCTTT
>-|TRBV5-1|TRBJ1-1|-
CASSPHRQTNTEAFF
TGCGCCAGCAGCCCTCATAGACAGACGAACACTGAAGCTTTCTTT